This T cell receptor (beta chain) is drawn from a study of blood T cell repertoires in COVID-19. Study background: PBMCs, B-cell-depleted T cells, or T cells were the source of the cDNA or gDNA that made up the material.

In the original processing: Estimates of nucleated cell counts were drawn from the amplification of reference gene primers. Repertoires were generated with immunoSEQ multiplex PCR, while TCRdb's copy carries only in-frame clones and drops some. V and J calls and clone size follow that table, whereas D and trimming were derived from the DNA. The sample lists approximately 200,000 clones, about 85% occurring once. The germline CDR1 and CDR2 sequences are SGHDT and YYEEEE. Germline trimming cut 8 bases from V and 0 bases from J; bases unmatched to any gene: 10. The CDR3 runs 17 residues. Material: peripheral blood. The clonotype originates from a woman aged 60-70 years who had recovered from COVID-19. The V call is TRBV5-6, the J call TRBJ1-4; 10 bases line up with TRBD1. Written as DNA, the CDR3 is TGTGCCAGTAACCGGGACAGGGGTATTGCAACTAATGAAAAACTGTTTTTT. This gives the protein CASNRDRGIATNEKLFF.